The 12 T cell receptor beta chains reported below all come from one sample, sequenced in a study of regulatory T cells in long-lasting Graves disease. Time point in this sample: persistent/refractory GD, antithyroid drugs over 5 years with positive TRAb. Construction of the TCR library relied on RNA isolated from PBMCs. Arm-PCR with iRepertoire HTBI primers amplified the CDR3 regions for these TCR beta libraries. Via MiXCR, TCRdb re-called the multiplex PCR reads, giving one row per CDR3 protein. This table has 600,000 to 800,000 distinct CDR3 sequences, around 30% appearing once. The sequenced sample was peripheral blood mononuclear cells (PBMCs), obtained when the disease was refractory, from a patient treated with antithyroid drugs. Receptors originate from a female donor with Graves disease.

At least ten counts were recorded for this clonotype. This chain joins TRBV11-3 and TRBJ2-2; D not certain. Germline V lookup: CDR1 SGHNT, CDR2 YENEEA. V gave up 6 bases and J gave up 7 bases, with 15 bases separating them. The CDR3 is 14 amino acids. The CDR3 here is CASSGKEENGELFF. The CDR3, as DNA: TGTGCCAGCAGTGGGAAAGAGGAAAACGGGGAGCTGTTTTTT.

The rearrangement joins TRBV18 to TRBJ1-4, with D possibly being TRBD1 (6 bases). V was pared by 5 bases and J by 3 bases, with 13 bases between. Germline CDR1 reads KGHSH; CDR2 reads LQKENI. This CDR3 spans 15 amino acids. In DNA form, the CDR3 reads TGTGCCAGCTCATCCACAGGGATCCCTAATGAAAAACTGTTTTTT. This gives the protein CASSSTGIPNEKLFF.

This clonotype was recorded at least ten times. The chain combines TRBV28 with TRBJ2-7; 10 bases line up with TRBD2. The CDR3 spans 16 residues. Trimming took 8 bases from V and 3 from J; bases not matched to a gene: 13. The germline gives CDR1 MDHEN, CDR2 SYDVKM. The CDR3 loop is CASYGLAEGRDYEQYF. Here the CDR3 DNA reads TGTGCCAGCTACGGACTAGCGGAGGGGCGGGACTACGAGCAGTACTTC.

This chain uses TRBV11-2 with TRBJ1-4; D perhaps matches TRBD1 (6 bases). Germline loops: CDR1 SGHAT, CDR2 FQNNGV. The germline V and J ends were trimmed by 5 bases and 3 bases, with 16 bases remaining between them. This CDR3 is built from 16 residues. The CDR3: CASSSLRGQPNEKLFF. The CDR3 nucleotides read TGTGCCAGCAGCAGCCTCCGCGGACAGCCTAATGAAAAACTGTTTTTT. Combining the CDR3 with reference TRBV11-2 and TRBJ1-4 gives the whole variable domain EAGVAQSPRYKIIEKRQSVAFWCNPISGHATLYWYQQILGQGPKLLIQFQNNGVVDDSQLPKDRFSAERLKGVDSTLKIQPAKLEDSAVYLCASSSLRGQPNEKLFFGSGTQLSVL.

This chain connects TRBV20-1 to TRBJ1-1; TRBD1 agrees at 7 bases. CDR3 length equals 16 residues. V lost 5 bases to trimming and J lost 1 base; unmatched junction nucleotides: 13. Germline lookup yields CDR1 DFQATT and CDR2 SNEGSKA (reference sequence). Written as DNA, the CDR3 is TGCAGTGCTCCGAGTCATGACAGGGCCAGGAACACTGAAGCTTTCTTT. Its protein is CSAPSHDRARNTEAFF.

V is TRBV28 and J is TRBJ1-1; D unresolved. CDR1 and CDR2 from the germline V gene are MDHEN and SYDVKM. V lost 5 bases, J lost 0 bases, and 19 bases lay in between. The CDR3 has 17 residues. Here the CDR3 DNA reads TGTGCCAGCAGTGGCGCCCCAACAATTGGACTGAACACTGAAGCTTTCTTT. Protein product: CASSGAPTIGLNTEAFF.

This clonotype was seen more than once but under ten times. Written as DNA, the CDR3 is TGTGCCAGCAGCCTCATTCACTGGGACTCTAATGAAAAACTGTTTTTT. Translation gives CASSLIHWDSNEKLFF. The rearrangement joins TRBV7-8 to TRBJ1-4, with TRBD1 as a possible D gene (5 bases). V lost 5 bases and J lost 3, with 16 bases in between. CDR1 and CDR2 (germline): SGHVS, FQNEAQ. The CDR3 contains 16 residues.

This clonotype appeared many times. The rearrangement links TRBV6-1 to TRBJ1-1, with D unclear. Germline-derived CDR1 and CDR2 are MNHNS and SASEGT. V lost 1 base and J 0 bases, leaving 6 bases between the germline ends. The CDR3 is 14 residues long. CDR3 sequence: CASSEGALNTEAFF. Written as DNA, the CDR3 is TGTGCCAGCAGTGAAGGGGCCCTGAACACTGAAGCTTTCTTT.

The chain carries TRBV3-1 and TRBJ1-2; D call uncertain. Looked up from germline, CDR1 is LGHDT and CDR2 is YNNKEL (reference sequence). V was trimmed by 1 base and J by 1 base, leaving 10 bases between them. The CDR3 has 15 amino acids. In DNA form, the CDR3 reads TGTGCCAGCAGCCAAGGCCGCTCCCTTAACTATGGCTACACCTTC. Translation: CASSQGRSLNYGYTF.

This clonotype was seen ten or more times. CDR3 sequence (DNA): TGTGCCAGCAGTCTAGGGACCTACGAGCAGTACTTC. Its translation is CASSLGTYEQYF. The genes are TRBV12-3 or TRBV12-4 and TRBJ2-7; unclear D gene. The CDR3 has 12 residues. V was pared by 5 bases and J by 2 bases, with 7 bases between.

V is TRBV2 and J is TRBJ2-1; 10 bases map to TRBD2. The CDR3 length is 15 residues. V trimming: 7 bases; J trimming: 8 bases; junction bases outside the gene matches: 11. CDR1 and CDR2 (germline): SNHLY, FYNNEI. As DNA, the CDR3 is TGTGCCAGCACTTGGAGCGGGAGGGCCGTAGATGAGCAGTTCTTC. It translates to CASTWSGRAVDEQFF.

This clonotype was observed at least ten times. The chain recombines TRBV6-5 with TRBJ1-2; D remains unclear. The germline gives CDR1 MNHEY, CDR2 SVGAGI. Trimming cost V 3 bases and J 5 bases, with 16 bases left between them. The CDR3 is made up of 15 amino acids. The chain's CDR3 is CASSYSPLSLYGYTF. CDR3 DNA: TGTGCCAGCAGTTATTCCCCCCTTAGTTTGTATGGCTACACCTTC.